These T cell receptor beta chains were read from a single sample in a study of blood T cell repertoires in COVID-19. Profiled with immunoSEQ multiplex PCR; TCRdb holds only in-frame clones, not every one. The sample has 140,000 to 150,000 clones; approximately 90% are singletons. The sequenced material came from PBMCs or T cells enriched from blood (not recorded which). All receptors come from a woman under 40 with acute COVID-19. The CDR3 runs from the conserved cysteine through the conserved F or W. Each record gives: clone size, D gene, V gene, J gene, CDR3 DNA, CDR3 protein. D genes are given only for firm matches. The listing skips clone size in some rows; elsewhere it reads once, few, many or a size class.

clone size: -; D gene: TRBD2; V gene: TRBV2; J gene: TRBJ2-4; CDR3 DNA: TGTGCCAGCAGTGTCCTCGGACTAGCTTTAGTCAAAAACATTCAGTACTTC; CDR3 protein: CASSVLGLALVKNIQYF
clone size: -; D gene: TRBD2; V gene: TRBV3-1/TRBV3-2; J gene: TRBJ2-1; CDR3 DNA: TGTGCCAGCAGCCAGAACGTAGCGGGACGAATCTCCTACAATGAGCAGTTCTTC; CDR3 protein: CASSQNVAGRISYNEQFF
clone size: -; D gene: -; V gene: TRBV7-9; J gene: TRBJ1-2; CDR3 DNA: TGTGCCAGCAGCGTCTCTCTGGGGGCGGACTATGGCTACACCTTC; CDR3 protein: CASSVSLGADYGYTF
clone size: -; D gene: -; V gene: TRBV6-5; J gene: TRBJ2-5; CDR3 DNA: TGTGCCAGCAGTTCCACAGGGGTGGGAGGACAAGAGACCCAGTACTTC; CDR3 protein: CASSSTGVGGQETQYF
clone size: once; D gene: -; V gene: TRBV5-1; J gene: TRBJ2-1; CDR3 DNA: TGCGCCAGCAGGGAGGCGGATGAGCAGTTCTTC; CDR3 protein: CASREADEQFF
clone size: once; D gene: -; V gene: TRBV5-1; J gene: TRBJ1-4; CDR3 DNA: TGCGCCAGCAGCTTGGTGGCGTCCTGGGGGGGACTGTTTTTT; CDR3 protein: CASSLVASWGGLFF
clone size: -; D gene: TRBD2; V gene: TRBV27; J gene: TRBJ2-1; CDR3 DNA: TGTGCCAGCAGTCCCTCGGGACTAGAATATTGGAATGAGCAGTTCTTC; CDR3 protein: CASSPSGLEYWNEQFF
clone size: -; D gene: -; V gene: TRBV5-4; J gene: TRBJ1-6; CDR3 DNA: TGTGCCAGCAGGAGCTCCTATAATTCACCCCTCCACTTT; CDR3 protein: CASRSSYNSPLHF
clone size: -; D gene: -; V gene: TRBV28; J gene: TRBJ2-3; CDR3 DNA: TGTGCCAGCAGTTTAGCGGGAACACCCACAGATACGCAGTATTTT; CDR3 protein: CASSLAGTPTDTQYF
clone size: -; D gene: TRBD2; V gene: TRBV24-1; J gene: TRBJ2-7; CDR3 DNA: TGTGCCACCAGTGATTTCTCGCGGGAGGGCTACGAGCAGTACTTC; CDR3 protein: CATSDFSREGYEQYF
clone size: few; D gene: TRBD1; V gene: TRBV7-9; J gene: TRBJ2-7; CDR3 DNA: TGTGCCAGCAGCTTAGTCCAGGGGGCGAGCGAGCAGTACTTC; CDR3 protein: CASSLVQGASEQYF
clone size: -; D gene: TRBD1; V gene: TRBV2; J gene: TRBJ1-4; CDR3 DNA: TGTGCCAGCAAGGCAGGGGGCCTAGAAAAACTGTTTTTT; CDR3 protein: CASKAGGLEKLFF
clone size: once; D gene: TRBD1; V gene: TRBV19; J gene: TRBJ1-5; CDR3 DNA: TGTGCCAGTAATATGGGACAGGGGACGGGTCAGCCCCAGCATTTT; CDR3 protein: CASNMGQGTGQPQHF
clone size: -; D gene: TRBD2; V gene: TRBV24-1; J gene: TRBJ2-3; CDR3 DNA: TGTGCCACCAGTGATCTGACTAGCGGTAGCACAGATACGCAGTATTTT; CDR3 protein: CATSDLTSGSTDTQYF